The 23 T cell receptor beta chains presented below share a single source sample, sequenced in a study of blood T cell repertoires in COVID-19. The table came from immunoSEQ multiplex PCR; TCRdb's copy has only in-frame clones and leaves some out. The sample lists 250,000 or so clones, 88% occurring once. The specimen was peripheral blood. These receptors were collected from a woman aged 25-40 years with COVID-19, enrolled during active disease.

J is TRBJ1-1 and V is TRBV7-2, with a possible D match to TRBD1 (5 bases). This CDR3 spans 15 amino acids. Germline CDR1 and CDR2: SGHTA and FQGNSA. V was shortened by 6 bases and J by 0 bases, with 14 bases between the two germline ends. The CDR3 sequence is CASSPTGGVNTEAFF. The DNA of the CDR3 is TGTGCCAGCAGTCCTACGGGGGGGGTGAACACTGAAGCTTTCTTT. Variable domain in full (rest from reference TRBV7-2 and TRBJ1-1): GAGVSQSPSNKVTEKGKDVELRCDPISGHTALYWYRQSLGQGLEFLIYFQGNSAPDKSGLPSDRFSAERTGGSVSTLTIQRTQQEDSAVYLCASSPTGGVNTEAFFGQGTRLTVV.

This chain uses TRBV5-4 with TRBJ2-7; no reliable D call. Germline V lookup: CDR1 SGHNT, CDR2 YYREEE (reference sequence). The V gene lost 1 base and the J gene lost 3 bases, with 11 bases spanning the gap. This CDR3 has 14 amino acids. For the CDR3, the DNA is TGTGCCAGCAGCTTGTGGGCAAGAAACTACGAGCAGTACTTC. Encoded protein: CASSLWARNYEQYF.

This clone was seen only a few times. This chain joins TRBV11-3 and TRBJ2-7, with a possible D match to TRBD1 (6 bases). The germline V and J ends were trimmed by 5 bases and 2 bases, with 13 bases remaining between them. CDR1 is SGHNT and CDR2 is YENEEA in the germline V gene. This CDR3 has 14 amino acids. Here the CDR3 DNA reads TGTGCCAGCAGCGTGAACAGGGTCGCCTACGAGCAGTACGTC. This codes for CASSVNRVAYEQYV.

This clone has a single count. This chain connects TRBV6-5 to TRBJ1-1; TRBD1 might be the D (6 bases). The germline V and J ends were trimmed by 6 bases and 3 bases, with 8 bases remaining between them. This CDR3 contains 12 residues. CDR1 is MNHEY, CDR2 SVGAGI, per germline. The CDR3 spells CASRDRYTEAFF. As DNA, the CDR3 is TGTGCCAGCAGGGACAGATACACTGAAGCTTTCTTT.

The chain combines TRBV5-8 with TRBJ1-4; 7 bases align to TRBD1. The junction had 7 bases not matched to a gene; V was cut back by 0 bases and J by 8 bases. The CDR3 has 15 residues. Germline values: CDR1 SGHTS, CDR2 YDEGEE. The DNA for the CDR3 is TGTGCCAGCAGCTTGGCCAGTGGAGGGGGCGAAAAACTGTTTTTT. Translated: CASSLASGGGEKLFF.

The chain uses TRBV3-1 (or the pseudogene TRBV3-2) and TRBJ1-1; the match to TRBD1 covers 7 bases. CDR3 length: 14 amino acids. V was clipped by 4 bases and J by 0 bases; unmatched bases: 2. The germline gives CDR1 LGHDT, CDR2 YNNKEL (reference sequence). In nucleotides, the CDR3 is TGTGCCAGCAGCCGACAGGGTTTGAACACTGAAGCTTTCTTT. It yields the protein CASSRQGLNTEAFF.

This clone was seen more than once but under ten times. This sequence joins TRBV7-2 and TRBJ1-2; 8 nucleotides agree with TRBD1. Germline CDR1 reads SGHTA; CDR2 reads FQGNSA. The V gene end was trimmed by 1 base and the J gene end by 4 bases; junction bases not matched to a gene: 5. The CDR3 has 15 amino acids. CDR3 loop: CASSLVSGGGYGYTF. CDR3 DNA: TGTGCCAGCAGCTTAGTGTCAGGGGGCGGCTATGGCTACACCTTC.

This sequence joins TRBV4-3 and TRBJ2-1, with TRBD2 matching over 9 bases. Germline lookup yields CDR1 LGHNA and CDR2 YSLEER. The CDR3 length is 16 residues. V shed 0 bases, J shed 4 bases, and the junction held 4 bases outside the gene matches. In nucleotides, the CDR3 is TGCGCCAGCAGCCAAGACCCGCGGGGGGGATACAATGAGCAGTTCTTC. This gives the protein CASSQDPRGGYNEQFF.

Worth noting for this clone: The same CDR3 also results from other DNA sequences found in this sample. This chain connects TRBV28 to TRBJ1-4; D gene ambiguous. CDR1 and CDR2 from the germline V gene are MDHEN and SYDVKM. The CDR3 covers 14 residues. Trimming removed 1 base at V and 1 base at J, with 4 bases between. In DNA, the CDR3 is TGTGCCAGCAGTTTATCTAGAACTAATGAAAAACTGTTTTTT. This gives the protein CASSLSRTNEKLFF. Using reference TRBV28 and TRBJ1-4 for the parts outside the CDR3, the full variable domain is DVKVTQSSRYLVKRTGEKVFLECVQDMDHENMFWYRQDPGLGLRLIYFSYDVKMKEKGDIPEGYSVSREKKERFSLILESASTNQTSMYLCASSLSRTNEKLFFGSGTQLSVL.

This chain links TRBV5-6 with TRBJ1-3, with D unresolved. This CDR3 contains 15 residues. V lost 0 bases to trimming and J lost 3 bases, with 10 bases between them. CDR1 is SGHDT and CDR2 is YYEEEE in the germline V gene. The CDR3 coding sequence is TGTGCCAGCAGCTTGGCCCAGAACCGTGGAAACACCATATATTTT. Protein sequence: CASSLAQNRGNTIYF.

The chain carries TRBV19 and TRBJ2-2; D call uncertain. The germline CDR1 and CDR2 sequences are LNHDA and SQIVND (reference sequence). Trimming cost V 4 bases and J 1 base, with 7 bases left between them. The CDR3 is made up of 14 amino acids. The CDR3 DNA sequence: TGTGCCAGTAGTACCACACGGAACACCGGGGAGCTGTTTTTT. Its translation is CASSTTRNTGELFF.

The CDR3: CASSHGGASVLPDTQYF. The CDR3 DNA sequence: TGTGCCAGCAGCCACGGGGGGGCTAGCGTCCTCCCAGATACGCAGTATTTT. The rearrangement joins TRBV7-8 to TRBJ2-3, with TRBD2 matching 8 bases. From germline, CDR1 is SGHVS and CDR2 FQNEAQ. The CDR3 totals 17 residues. The J segment lost 4 bases and the V segment lost 5 bases, leaving 14 bases of the junction unmatched.

The V gene is TRBV9, the J gene TRBJ2-1, with a tentative D call TRBD2 (7 bases). The CDR3 consists of 17 residues. V was cut by 3 bases and J by 1 base, with 17 bases left in between. Per germline, CDR1 SGDLS and CDR2 YYNGEE. CDR3 coding DNA: TGTGCCAGCAGCGCGGGGGGCGGGGCCCGATCCTACAATGAGCAGTTCTTC. Its translation is CASSAGGGARSYNEQFF.

The chain is built from TRBV7-9 and TRBJ1-6; no reliable D call. V gave up 1 base and J gave up 0 bases, with 4 bases separating them. The germline gives CDR1 SEHNR, CDR2 FQNEAQ (reference sequence). CDR3 size: 15 residues. The CDR3 loop is CASSLDSSYNSPLHF. The CDR3 nucleotides are TGTGCCAGCAGCTTAGACAGCTCCTATAATTCACCCCTCCACTTT.

The DNA for the CDR3 is TGTGCCAGTAGTAGAGGACAGCAGGGCTCCTATGGCTACACCTTC. Its protein product is CASSRGQQGSYGYTF. The gene calls are TRBV19 and TRBJ1-2; a weak D match, TRBD1 (6 bases). V lost 4 bases to trimming and J lost 4 bases, with 16 bases between them. The CDR3 covers 15 residues. The germline CDR1 and CDR2 sequences are LNHDA and SQIVND (reference sequence).

The V gene is TRBV18, the J gene TRBJ2-2, with 10 bases identical to TRBD2. The germline CDR1 and CDR2 sequences are KGHSH and LQKENI. This CDR3 contains 16 residues. V lost 4 bases to trimming and J lost 8 bases; unmatched junction nucleotides: 10. For the CDR3, the DNA is TGTGCCAGCTCACTCGATCGCCCGGGACTAGCGGGGGAGCTGTTTTTT. Encoded protein: CASSLDRPGLAGELFF. The variable domain in full, with the rest retrieved from reference TRBV18 and TRBJ2-2, is NAGVMQNPRHLVRRRGQEARLRCSPMKGHSHVYWYRQLPEEGLKFMVYLQKENIIDESGMPKERFSAEFPKEGPSILRIQQVVRGDSAAYFCASSLDRPGLAGELFFGEGSRLTVL.

V gene TRBV6-6 combines with J gene TRBJ2-3, with 15 bases lining up with TRBD2. The J segment lost 0 bases and the V segment lost 5 bases, leaving 9 bases of the junction unmatched. Germline values: CDR1 MNHNY, CDR2 SVGAGI (reference sequence). CDR3 size: 19 residues. In nucleotides, the CDR3 is TGTGCCAGCAGTCGGACTAGCGGGGGGGTTTTTACAAGCACAGATACGCAGTATTTT. Translation: CASSRTSGGVFTSTDTQYF.

The rearrangement links TRBV27 to TRBJ1-5, with D possibly being TRBD1 (5 bases). In germline, CDR1 is MNHEY, CDR2 SMNVEV (reference sequence). Trimming took off 5 bases at V and 6 bases at J, with 11 bases between the two ends. There are 13 residues in the CDR3. For the CDR3, the DNA is TGTGCCAGCAGTACAGACAGTGGTCAGCCCCAGCATTTT. Its protein product is CASSTDSGQPQHF.

This chain uses TRBV19 with TRBJ2-1; tentative D call: TRBD1 (5 bases). Germline V gives CDR1 LNHDA, CDR2 SQIVND (reference sequence). The CDR3 is made up of 16 amino acids. Trimming cost V 1 base and J 6 bases, with 16 bases left between them. The CDR3 nucleotides are TGTGCCAGTAGTATAGCTTACGGGCAGGGCCGCAATGAGCAGTTCTTC. Translating gives CASSIAYGQGRNEQFF.

This sequence joins TRBV2 and TRBJ1-2; no reliable D call. The CDR3 is 14 amino acids. Trimming shortened V by 8 bases and J by 4 bases, and 17 bases separated the two germline ends. Germline CDR1 is SNHLY and CDR2 is FYNNEI. As DNA, the CDR3 is TGTGCCAGCTGTTACACAGAGTCCTCCTATGGCTACACCTTC. Protein sequence: CASCYTESSYGYTF.

This clone has only one observation. The V call is TRBV7-9, the J call TRBJ2-3, with unresolved D. Germline V CDR1 and CDR2: SEHNR, FQNEAQ (reference sequence). The CDR3 is 13 amino acids. V lost 1 base and J lost 2, with 4 bases in between. This CDR3 is CASSLDNTDTQYF. The DNA of the CDR3 is TGTGCCAGCAGCTTAGACAACACAGATACGCAGTATTTT.

The gene calls are TRBV5-6 and TRBJ2-7, with TRBD2 as a possible D gene (6 bases). The V end lost 1 base, the J end lost 3 bases, and 8 bases lay between the germline ends. Per germline, CDR1 SGHDT and CDR2 YYEEEE. There are 13 residues in the CDR3. The CDR3 DNA sequence: TGTGCCAGCAGCTTGTGGCGGGACTACGAGCAGTACGTC. Translating it yields CASSLWRDYEQYV.

This chain uses TRBV2 with TRBJ1-5; a weak D match, TRBD1 (5 bases). Trimming removed 6 bases from V and 1 base from J, with 16 bases in between. The CDR3 runs 16 residues. The germline V gene encodes CDR1 SNHLY and CDR2 FYNNEI. The DNA of the CDR3 is TGTGCCAGCAGGGCCCGCAGGGCTCTGAGCAATCAGCCCCAGCATTTT. This sequence encodes CASRARRALSNQPQHF.